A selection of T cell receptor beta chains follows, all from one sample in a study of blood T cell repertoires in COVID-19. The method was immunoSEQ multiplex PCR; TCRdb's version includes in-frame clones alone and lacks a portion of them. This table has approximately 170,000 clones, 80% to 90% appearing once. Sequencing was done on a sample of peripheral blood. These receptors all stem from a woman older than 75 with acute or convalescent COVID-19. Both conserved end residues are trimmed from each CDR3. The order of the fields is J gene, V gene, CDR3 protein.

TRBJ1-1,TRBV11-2,ASSYQGGNTEAF
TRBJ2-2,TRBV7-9,ASSSQTSGGPKNTGELF
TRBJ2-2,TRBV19,ASSYGSAGELF
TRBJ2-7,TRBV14,ASSQISSYEQY
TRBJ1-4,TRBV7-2,ASSLLGPDEKLF
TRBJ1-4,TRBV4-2,ASSQDGRGGEKLF
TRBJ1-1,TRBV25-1,ASSEYTGGQNTEAF
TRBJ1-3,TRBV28,ASSSTGVISGNTIY
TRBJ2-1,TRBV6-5,ASRPTGGVYEQF
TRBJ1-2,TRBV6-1,ASSEIANYGYT